The rows below give T cell receptor beta chains drawn from one sample of a study of blood T cell repertoires in COVID-19. The table came from immunoSEQ multiplex PCR; TCRdb's copy has only in-frame clones and leaves some out. The sample yields approximately 300,000 clones, 89% seen once. The sequencing sample was made of peripheral blood. These receptors were collected from a woman aged 30 to 39 with COVID-19, enrolled during active disease. CDR3s include the opening cysteine and the closing phenylalanine or tryptophan. D genes are given only for firm matches. A row's size may be missing; if present it is once, few, many or a size class.

J gene: TRBJ1-1
V gene: TRBV30
clone size: -
D gene: -
CDR3 protein: CAWSEVLLLNTEAFF
CDR3 DNA: TGTGCCTGGAGTGAGGTCCTACTATTGAACACTGAAGCTTTCTTT

J gene: TRBJ1-5
V gene: TRBV4-3
clone size: -
D gene: -
CDR3 protein: CASSQEVKGGWSNQPQHF
CDR3 DNA: TGCGCCAGCAGCCAAGAAGTTAAAGGAGGGTGGAGCAATCAGCCCCAGCATTTT

J gene: TRBJ1-1
V gene: TRBV7-9
clone size: -
D gene: -
CDR3 protein: CASSLSVRSSAFF
CDR3 DNA: TGTGCCAGCAGCTTAAGCGTTAGGTCCTCTGCTTTCTTT

J gene: TRBJ1-2
V gene: TRBV6-5
clone size: -
D gene: -
CDR3 protein: CASTPVIYYGYTF
CDR3 DNA: TGTGCCAGCACCCCAGTAATTTACTATGGCTACACCTTC

J gene: TRBJ2-3
V gene: TRBV9
clone size: -
D gene: TRBD2
CDR3 protein: CASSAGTTSTDTQYF
CDR3 DNA: TGTGCCAGCAGCGCCGGGACTACGAGCACAGATACGCAGTATTTT

J gene: TRBJ1-1
V gene: TRBV11-2
clone size: -
D gene: TRBD1
CDR3 protein: CASRFIQGKNTEAFF
CDR3 DNA: TGTGCCAGCAGATTCATACAGGGGAAAAACACTGAAGCTTTCTTT

J gene: TRBJ2-2
V gene: TRBV18
clone size: -
D gene: TRBD2
CDR3 protein: CASSPRVLLRGDTGELFF
CDR3 DNA: TGTGCCAGCTCACCACGAGTGCTCCTGCGGGGGGACACCGGGGAGCTGTTTTTT

J gene: TRBJ2-1
V gene: TRBV10-3
clone size: -
D gene: TRBD1
CDR3 protein: CAIKAGQGTRNEQFF
CDR3 DNA: TGTGCCATCAAAGCGGGACAGGGGACGCGGAATGAGCAGTTCTTC

J gene: TRBJ1-2
V gene: TRBV6-5
clone size: once
D gene: TRBD1
CDR3 protein: CASRRQGWGYTF
CDR3 DNA: TGTGCCAGCAGGAGACAGGGGTGGGGCTACACCTTC

J gene: TRBJ1-5
V gene: TRBV27
clone size: -
D gene: -
CDR3 protein: CASSPDTYNQPQHF
CDR3 DNA: TGTGCCAGCAGCCCGGACACGTACAATCAGCCCCAGCATTTT

J gene: TRBJ1-1
V gene: TRBV6-5
clone size: -
D gene: -
CDR3 protein: CASRRGYRTEAFF
CDR3 DNA: TGTGCCAGCAGGAGGGGGTATCGGACTGAAGCTTTCTTT